The clone carrying this T cell receptor (beta chain) was recorded a few times. No antigen is known for it. These data belong to a study of beta chain features in type 1 diabetes. Reverse transcription of all isolated RNA meant that expressed TCRB transcripts were sequenced. Roughly 3.5 million reads per sample on average were obtained from naive, central memory and regulatory T cell samples. The table came from immunoSEQ multiplex PCR; TCRdb's copy has only in-frame clones and leaves some out. Among around 350,000 clones listed, approximately 12% were seen once. Broader study findings: No resolution was reached here on whether HLA type influences TCRB rearrangement. Shorter templates may be favored by PCR, equally so in patients and controls.

What was sequenced was naive CD4+ T cells from blood. This sequence was found in a man younger than 35 in good health.

The CDR3 DNA reads as TGTGCCTGGAGCCCGGGACTAGCGGGCGCTACGCAGTATTTT. Residues: CAWSPGLAGATQYF. The chain uses TRBV30 and TRBJ2-3, with 12 bases that match TRBD2. V lost 3 bases, J lost 8 bases, and 6 bases stayed unmatched. This CDR3 is built from 14 residues. Germline assignment: CDR1 GTSNPN and CDR2 SVGIG (reference sequence). Full variable domain (missing parts from reference TRBV30 and TRBJ2-3): SQTIHQWPATLVQPVGSPLSLECTVEGTSNPNLYWYRQAAGRGLQLLFYSVGIGQISSEVPQNLSASRPQDRQFILSSKKLLLSDSGFYLCAWSPGLAGATQYFGPGTRLTVL.